A single TCR beta chain is shown here with its context. This entry belongs to a study of blood T cell repertoires in COVID-19. TCRdb's copy holds only in-frame clones and misses some; the assay was immunoSEQ multiplex PCR. The sample has 150,000 to 200,000 clones, 84% seen once. Germline V gives CDR1 SGHRS, CDR2 YFSETQ. This CDR3 has 15 residues. The junction had 8 bases not matched to a gene; V was cut back by 4 bases and J by 3 bases. The receptor was isolated from a man between 65 and 80 years old with active or convalescent COVID-19. Sequencing was done on a sample of peripheral blood. V and J are TRBV5-1 and TRBJ2-7, with 9 positions matching TRBD1. The DNA of the CDR3 is TGCGCCAGCAGCCCACAAGGGACAGGGAGCTACGAGCAGTACTTC. Translated, it gives CASSPQGTGSYEQYF.